Sequencing of this T cell receptor (beta chain) was carried out in a study of blood T cell repertoires in COVID-19. Study overall: Spain, Italy and the United States supplied samples that represented acute and convalescent COVID-19.

This clone occurred once. The germline V gene encodes CDR1 ENHRY and CDR2 SYGVKD. Trimming removed 4 bases at V and 1 base at J, with 13 bases between. The CDR3 loop spans 15 amino acids. Authors' data handling: Reference gene primer amplification gave estimated nucleated cell counts. Assay: immunoSEQ multiplex PCR; the TCRdb copy retains only in-frame clones and omits some. Clonal size and the V and J genes are those of that table, whereas D and trimming came from the DNA. The sample comprises some 300,000 clones, around 88% of which are singletons, and approximately 7.2% rests with the top ten. J is TRBJ1-2 and V is TRBV10-3; tentative D call: TRBD1 (5 bases). The sequenced sample was peripheral blood. The receptor was derived from a woman aged 30 to 39 who had recovered from COVID-19. The CDR3 DNA is TGTGCCATCAGTGTGTTGGGGGGGAATAACTATGGCTACACCTTC. The encoded protein is CAISVLGGNNYGYTF.